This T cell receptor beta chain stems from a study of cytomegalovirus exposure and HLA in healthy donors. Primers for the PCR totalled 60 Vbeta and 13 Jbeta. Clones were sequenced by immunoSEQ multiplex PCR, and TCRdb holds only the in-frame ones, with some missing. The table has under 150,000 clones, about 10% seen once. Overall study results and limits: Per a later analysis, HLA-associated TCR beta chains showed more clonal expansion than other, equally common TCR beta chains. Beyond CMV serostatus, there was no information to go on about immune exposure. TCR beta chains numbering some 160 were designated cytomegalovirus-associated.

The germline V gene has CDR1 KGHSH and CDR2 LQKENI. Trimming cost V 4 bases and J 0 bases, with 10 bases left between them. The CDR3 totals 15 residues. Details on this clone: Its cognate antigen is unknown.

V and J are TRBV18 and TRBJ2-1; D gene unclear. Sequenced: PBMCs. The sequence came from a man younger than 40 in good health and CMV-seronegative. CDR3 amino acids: CASSLDKSSYNEQFF. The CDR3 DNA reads TGTGCCAGCTCACTCGACAAGAGCTCCTACAATGAGCAGTTCTTC.